The T cell receptor (beta chain) described here comes from a study of cytomegalovirus exposure and HLA in healthy donors. This PCR relied on a set of 60 Vbeta primers and 13 Jbeta primers. The table came from immunoSEQ multiplex PCR; TCRdb's copy has only in-frame clones and leaves some out. The sample has approximately 170,000 clones, around four fifths seen once; the top ten hold roughly 10%. The TCR sequence derives from a man younger than 30 in good health and CMV-seropositive. The sample was PBMCs.

CDR3 region: CAWNWAHSNEKLFF. For the CDR3, the DNA is TGTGCCTGGAATTGGGCCCACTCTAATGAAAAACTGTTTTTT. The chain recombines TRBV30 with TRBJ1-4; D gene unclear. This CDR3 region has 14 residues. Deletions cut 4 bases from V and 3 bases from J, with 12 bases between. CDR1 and CDR2 (germline): GTSNPN, SVGIG (reference sequence).